The 20 T cell receptor beta chains below come from one sample, sequenced in a study of human T cells and chemical hapten exposure. Documented time point: patch test 2, 6 weeks after DPC sensitization. The treatment: therapeutic diphenylcyclopropenone sensitization with weekly scalp DPC. MiXCR, applied by TCRdb to the RACE reads, yields one record per CDR3 protein. The sample holds about 26,000 distinct CDR3 sequences, roughly a tenth seen once. Sequencing was performed on whole blood, taken in connection with sensitization to the hapten diphenylcyclopropenone (DPC). The receptors were sampled from a man between 25 and 39 years old with alopecia areata. Some clones in this sample may be carry-over from other donors' samples.

The CDR3 region is CASSYSTANTGELFF. CDR3 nucleotide sequence: TGTGCCAGCAGTTACTCGACAGCTAACACCGGGGAGCTGTTTTTT. The chain has TRBV6-5 and TRBJ2-2, with a weak D call TRBD1 (5 bases). Germline-derived CDR1 and CDR2 are MNHEY and SVGAGI. Trimming removed 0 bases from V and 2 bases from J, with 7 bases in between. This CDR3 contains 15 residues.

This clonotype has just one count. The J gene is TRBJ2-5, the V gene TRBV7-2, with 8 bases lining up with TRBD1. There are 15 residues in the CDR3. V lost 4 bases to trimming and J lost 3 bases; unmatched junction nucleotides: 7. CDR1 and CDR2 (germline): SGHTA, FQGNSA. The chain's CDR3 is CASSSNRGREETQYF. The DNA for the CDR3 is TGTGCCAGCAGCTCCAACAGGGGGAGAGAAGAGACCCAGTACTTC.

This clonotype was seen at least ten times. The chain couples TRBV27 to TRBJ2-2, with TRBD2 identical over 13 bases. V was pared by 2 bases and J by 5 bases, with 5 bases of the junction left unmatched. This CDR3 region has 17 residues. Per the germline V gene, CDR1 is MNHEY and CDR2 is SMNVEV (reference sequence). The DNA for the CDR3 is TGTGCCAGCAGTTTACGAATGGGACTAGCGGGGACCGGGGAGCTGTTTTTT. This gives the protein CASSLRMGLAGTGELFF.

This clonotype has only a few counts. The chain uses TRBV7-8 and TRBJ2-1; tentatively, D is TRBD1 (5 bases). The germline V gene has CDR1 SGHVS and CDR2 FQNEAQ. The CDR3 sequence is 14 residues long. The V and J ends lost 5 bases and 3 bases respectively, with 11 bases between them. CDR3 loop: CASSPRVNYNEQFF. The CDR3 DNA is TGTGCCAGCAGCCCCAGGGTAAACTACAATGAGCAGTTCTTC.

This clonotype was counted ten times or more. This chain connects TRBV20-1 to TRBJ2-5; 7 positions match TRBD1. The CDR3 totals 13 residues. The germline V gene encodes CDR1 DFQATT and CDR2 SNEGSKA (reference sequence). J gave up 2 bases and V 8 bases, and 8 bases lay outside the gene matches. DNA of the CDR3: TGCAGTTGCGAGGGACAGCTTCAAGAGACCCAGTACTTC. Amino acid sequence: CSCEGQLQETQYF.

This clonotype showed up just a few times. This chain uses TRBV29-1 with TRBJ1-5, with D possibly TRBD1 on 6 matching bases. CDR1 SQVTM and CDR2 ANQGSEA come from the germline V gene. Deletions cut 5 bases from V and 3 bases from J, with 11 bases between. The CDR3 runs to 13 residues. CDR3 in amino acids: CSVWDTPNQPQHF. CDR3 DNA sequence: TGCAGCGTTTGGGACACCCCCAATCAGCCCCAGCATTTT.

There are many counts of this clonotype. V gene TRBV7-9 combines with J gene TRBJ1-4; no reliable D call. The CDR3 spans 13 residues. Per germline, CDR1 SEHNR and CDR2 FQNEAQ (reference sequence). Trimming cost V 2 bases and J 8 bases, with 9 bases left between them. CDR3 in amino acids: CASSLSSEEKLFF. DNA of the CDR3: TGTGCCAGCAGCTTAAGCTCGGAGGAAAAACTGTTTTTT.

This clonotype was picked up a small number of times. The genes are TRBV4-2 and TRBJ2-3; 8 bases map to TRBD1. Germline CDR1 reads LGHNA; CDR2 reads YNFKEQ. The CDR3 sequence is 18 residues long. Losses at the gene ends were 3 bases for V and 0 bases for J; bases not matched to a gene: 11. The CDR3 DNA sequence: TGTGCCAGCAGCCACGGATCTCAGGGGGCGGGGAGCACAGATACGCAGTATTTT. This codes for CASSHGSQGAGSTDTQYF.

This clonotype was seen a handful of times. V gene TRBV12-3 or TRBV12-4 combines with J gene TRBJ1-2, with a tentative D call TRBD1 (5 bases). V gave up 5 bases and J gave up 4 bases, with 11 bases separating them. CDR3 length equals 13 residues. In nucleotides, the CDR3 is TGTGCCAGCAGTCAGCCGGGGGTCTATGGCTACACCTTC. The encoded protein is CASSQPGVYGYTF.

This clonotype has a count of ten or more. J is TRBJ1-1 and V is TRBV6-6, with D possibly matching TRBD1 (5 bases). This CDR3 has 14 residues. The germline V gene encodes CDR1 MNHNY and CDR2 SVGAGI (reference sequence). DNA of the CDR3: TGTACACATTCGAGGGGCGGGGCGAACACTGAAGCTTTCTTT. Translating it yields CTHSRGGANTEAFF.

This clonotype was seen many times. This rearrangement joins TRBV9 to TRBJ1-1, with D perhaps TRBD1 (5 bases). The V gene's germline CDR1 is SGDLS and CDR2 YYNGEE. V lost 3 bases, J lost 4 bases, and 13 bases lay in between. This CDR3 has 14 amino acids. The CDR3 region has the DNA TGTGCCAGCAGCGCGGGGCCAGGGATCACTGAAGCTTTCTTT. Translated, it gives CASSAGPGITEAFF.

The rearrangement links TRBV9 to TRBJ2-3; 8 bases match TRBD1. The CDR3 loop spans 17 amino acids. Germline CDR1 reads SGDLS; CDR2 reads YYNGEE. J gave up 0 bases and V 1 base, and 7 bases lay outside the gene matches. The CDR3 DNA reads TGTGCCAGCAGCGTACTGGGACAGGTCGCTAGCACAGATACGCAGTATTTT. The encoded protein is CASSVLGQVASTDTQYF.

In its sample, this clonotype was seen many times. The chain carries TRBV7-8 and TRBJ2-1; TRBD1 is a possible D gene (8 bases). Per the germline V gene, CDR1 is SGHVS and CDR2 is FQNEAQ. CDR3 length equals 15 residues. V shed 5 bases and J shed 2 bases, with 13 bases lying between them. The DNA for the CDR3 is TGTGCCAGCAGCCCAGCGGGACAGGCCTACAATGAGCAGTTCTTC. The encoded protein is CASSPAGQAYNEQFF.

CDR3 region: CASSQVISSENYGYTF. In DNA form, the CDR3 reads TGTGCCAGCAGCCAAGTTATCTCTAGTGAAAACTATGGCTACACCTTC. The gene calls are TRBV3-1 and TRBJ1-2; no clear D gene. V shed 1 base and J shed 2 bases, with 14 bases lying between them. Germline V gene data show CDR1 as LGHDT and CDR2 as YNNKEL (reference sequence). This CDR3 comprises 16 residues.

Remarks on this clonotype: A read error may produce the germline difference seen at one junction end. This chain joins TRBV29-1 and TRBJ2-5, with D perhaps TRBD1 (5 bases). From germline, CDR1 is SQVTM and CDR2 ANQGSEA. This CDR3 comprises 8 residues. CDR3 loop: CSAPQGTF. The CDR3 nucleotides are TGCAGCGCCCCCCAGGGTACCTTC.

This clonotype was observed at least ten times. The rearrangement uses TRBV7-9 and TRBJ1-1; 8 nucleotides agree with TRBD1. The V gene end was trimmed by 5 bases and the J gene end by 2 bases; junction bases not matched to a gene: 4. CDR1 is SEHNR and CDR2 is FQNEAQ in the germline V gene (reference sequence). The CDR3 sequence is 14 residues long. DNA for the CDR3: TGTGCCAGCAGCGGGACAGGACCAAACACTGAAGCTTTCTTT. Translating gives CASSGTGPNTEAFF.

V and J are TRBV2 and TRBJ2-7, with D unresolved. CDR1 is SNHLY, CDR2 FYNNEI, per germline. CDR3 length: 12 amino acids. V lost 2 bases and J 6 bases, leaving 8 bases between the germline ends. The DNA of the CDR3 is TGTGCCAGCAGTGAAATAGCCGGCGAGCAGTACTTC. It encodes CASSEIAGEQYF.

This clonotype was seen a handful of times. The gene calls are TRBV6-1 and TRBJ1-5; D uncertain. V was clipped by 4 bases and J by 2 bases, with 15 bases between them. The CDR3 is 16 amino acids. CDR1 is MNHNS, CDR2 SASEGT, per germline. The CDR3 reads CASSVRRTFGNQPQHF. The CDR3 region has the DNA TGTGCCAGCAGTGTAAGGAGGACGTTTGGCAATCAGCCCCAGCATTTT.

This clonotype was picked up a small number of times. V is TRBV14 and J is TRBJ1-3, with D perhaps matching TRBD1 (5 bases). Trimming took off 3 bases at V and 4 bases at J, with 13 bases between the two ends. Germline loops: CDR1 SGHDN, CDR2 FVKESK. CDR3 length: 15 amino acids. The CDR3 protein is CASSHGASIGNTIYF. CDR3 DNA: TGTGCCAGCAGCCATGGGGCCTCCATCGGAAACACCATATATTTT.

This clonotype was observed many times. The chain links TRBV7-9 to TRBJ2-7; D could derive from TRBD1 or TRBD2 (5 bases each). The CDR3 consists of 12 residues. Looked up from germline, CDR1 is SEHNR and CDR2 is FQNEAQ (reference sequence). With 6 bases removed from V and 4 bases from J, the gap between germline ends came to 10 bases. The CDR3 sequence: CASRGTGYEQYF. The CDR3 DNA follows: TGTGCCAGCAGGGGGACGGGGTACGAGCAGTACTTC.